A single sample is the source of the 14 T cell receptor beta chains below, sequenced in a study of blood T cell repertoires in COVID-19. Data came from immunoSEQ multiplex PCR; TCRdb stores just in-frame clones and leaves some out. Here the sample spans around 260,000 clones, around 86% being singletons. The source material was peripheral blood. These receptors all stem from a middle-aged man who had recovered from COVID-19.

The genes are TRBV5-4 and TRBJ2-5; 11 bases map to TRBD2. The CDR3 consists of 17 residues. CDR1 and CDR2 (germline): SGHNT, YYREEE (reference sequence). The ends lost 4 bases at V and 4 bases at J; junction bases unmatched: 12. CDR3 sequence: CASSLPGTGTSGETQYF. In nucleotides, the CDR3 is TGTGCCAGCAGCCTACCGGGGACCGGGACTAGCGGAGAGACCCAGTACTTC.

J is TRBJ2-1 and V is TRBV7-9; no clear D gene. The CDR3 has 11 amino acids. Deletions cut 3 bases from V and 8 bases from J, with 5 bases between. Germline values: CDR1 SEHNR, CDR2 FQNEAQ (reference sequence). This chain's CDR3 is CASSFFHEQFF. The CDR3 coding sequence is TGTGCCAGCAGCTTCTTCCATGAGCAGTTCTTC. Looking up the rest from reference TRBV7-9 and TRBJ2-1 gives the full variable domain: DTGVSQNPRHKITKRGQNVTFRCDPISEHNRLYWYRQTLGQGPEFLTYFQNEAQLEKSRLLSDRFSAERPKGSFSTLEIQRTEQGDSAMYLCASSFFHEQFFGPGTRLTVL.

The J gene is TRBJ2-7, the V gene TRBV27, with a weak D call TRBD1 (7 bases). The germline V and J ends were trimmed by 3 bases and 2 bases, with 20 bases remaining between them. This CDR3 spans 17 amino acids. Germline loops: CDR1 MNHEY, CDR2 SMNVEV (reference sequence). The CDR3 DNA reads as TGTGCCAGCAGTTTCGGAGGGGGCCCGGTACTTACCTACGAGCAGTACTTC. It yields the protein CASSFGGGPVLTYEQYF.

The chain links TRBV7-8 to TRBJ2-1, with TRBD2 matching 8 bases. Trimming at V came to 5 bases and at J to 3 bases, leaving 9 bases not matched to a gene. In germline, CDR1 is SGHVS, CDR2 FQNEAQ. CDR3 length equals 16 residues. CDR3: CASSDGVGTSYNEQFF. CDR3 DNA: TGTGCCAGCAGCGATGGCGTCGGGACTAGCTACAATGAGCAGTTCTTC.

J is TRBJ2-7 and V is TRBV12-2; no DNA check was done on the table's D call, TRBD1. TRBV12-2 counts as a pseudogene. The CDR3 has 21 residues. CDR3 in amino acids: CASRLAGTWDRGGGGAYEQYF. CDR3 DNA: TGTGCAAGTCGCTTAGCGGGGACTTGGGACAGGGGGGGAGGAGGGGCCTACGAGCAGTACTTC.

The chain has TRBV10-1 and TRBJ2-1; 8 positions match TRBD1. Trimming removed 2 bases from V and 8 bases from J; junction bases left unmatched: 5. CDR3 length equals 14 residues. Germline assignment: CDR1 WNHNN and CDR2 SYGVQD (reference sequence). The CDR3 nucleotides are TGCGCCAGCAGTGAGGGGTTGACAGGGGATGAGCAGTTCTTC. As protein: CASSEGLTGDEQFF.

This clone has only a few counts. The CDR3 loop reads CASSSPGQGYYGYTF. The CDR3 DNA follows: TGTGCCAGCAGTTCCCCGGGACAGGGGTACTATGGCTACACCTTC. This chain links TRBV6-2 or TRBV6-3 with TRBJ1-2; 10 nucleotides agree with TRBD1. With V trimmed by 4 bases and J by 3 bases, 5 bases remained unmatched. CDR3 length equals 15 residues. Germline CDR1 is MNHEY and CDR2 is SVGEGT.

This clone was counted a few times. V is TRBV11-2 and J is TRBJ2-3; 7 bases fit TRBD1. CDR1 and CDR2 from the germline V gene are SGHAT and FQNNGV. V lost 5 bases to trimming and J lost 2 bases; unmatched junction nucleotides: 10. The CDR3 length is 16 residues. The CDR3 DNA reads as TGTGCCAGCAGCGCTAGGGGGCGCGAAGTCACAGATACGCAGTATTTT. Amino acids: CASSARGREVTDTQYF. Complete variable domain (other parts from reference TRBV11-2 and TRBJ2-3): EAGVAQSPRYKIIEKRQSVAFWCNPISGHATLYWYQQILGQGPKLLIQFQNNGVVDDSQLPKDRFSAERLKGVDSTLKIQPAKLEDSAVYLCASSARGREVTDTQYFGPGTRLTVL.

This clone was seen once. This chain connects TRBV3-1 (or the pseudogene TRBV3-2) to TRBJ2-1; TRBD1 agrees at 9 bases. This CDR3 comprises 15 residues. J lost 6 bases, V lost 3 bases, and 6 bases had no gene match. The germline V gene has CDR1 LGHDT and CDR2 YNNKEL (reference sequence). The CDR3 nucleotides read TGTGCCAGCAGCCAGGGGACAGGGCCTTTCAATGAGCAGTTCTTC. Translated: CASSQGTGPFNEQFF.

V is TRBV5-6 and J is TRBJ2-2; 10 bases map to TRBD2. Germline-derived CDR1 and CDR2 are SGHDT and YYEEEE. The CDR3 covers 17 residues. V lost 4 bases and J lost 4; bases outside the gene matches: 10. The CDR3 DNA follows: TGTGCCAGCAGCCTTCCCTGGCTAGCGGGAGTCACCGGGGAGCTGTTTTTT. Its translation is CASSLPWLAGVTGELFF.

The chain uses TRBV7-2 and TRBJ2-1, with D possibly TRBD2 on 7 matching bases. Germline V gives CDR1 SGHTA, CDR2 FQGNSA. This CDR3 contains 17 residues. The ends were cut back, 1 base at V and 3 bases at J, with 16 bases in the middle. The CDR3 nucleotides are TGTGCCAGCAGCTTAGAAGGGGGGGGATTCAACTACAATGAGCAGTTCTTC. It codes for CASSLEGGGFNYNEQFF.

This chain uses TRBV6-2 or TRBV6-3 with TRBJ2-7; D might be TRBD1 (5 bases). Germline CDR1 and CDR2: MNHEY and SVGEGT. The CDR3 length is 13 residues. Trimming took off 4 bases at V and 2 bases at J, with 9 bases between the two ends. DNA for the CDR3: TGTGCCAGCAGTTTGTACAGGCCCTACGAGCAGTACTTC. Protein product: CASSLYRPYEQYF.

V and J are TRBV7-6 and TRBJ2-2; 9 bases align to TRBD2. J lost 6 bases, V lost 2 bases, and 7 bases had no gene match. Germline loops: CDR1 SGHVS, CDR2 FNYEAQ. The CDR3 totals 16 residues. CDR3 region: CASSLLTGLAPGELFF. Written as DNA, the CDR3 is TGTGCCAGCAGCTTACTAACGGGACTAGCTCCCGGGGAGCTGTTTTTT.

The gene calls are TRBV27 and TRBJ2-5; 9 nucleotides agree with TRBD1. Germline V lookup: CDR1 MNHEY, CDR2 SMNVEV (reference sequence). CDR3 length: 15 amino acids. Germline trimming cut 5 bases from V and 4 bases from J; bases unmatched to any gene: 8. The CDR3 DNA follows: TGTGCCAGCAGTATACGGGACAGGGAAGCAGAGACCCAGTACTTC. Translation: CASSIRDREAETQYF.